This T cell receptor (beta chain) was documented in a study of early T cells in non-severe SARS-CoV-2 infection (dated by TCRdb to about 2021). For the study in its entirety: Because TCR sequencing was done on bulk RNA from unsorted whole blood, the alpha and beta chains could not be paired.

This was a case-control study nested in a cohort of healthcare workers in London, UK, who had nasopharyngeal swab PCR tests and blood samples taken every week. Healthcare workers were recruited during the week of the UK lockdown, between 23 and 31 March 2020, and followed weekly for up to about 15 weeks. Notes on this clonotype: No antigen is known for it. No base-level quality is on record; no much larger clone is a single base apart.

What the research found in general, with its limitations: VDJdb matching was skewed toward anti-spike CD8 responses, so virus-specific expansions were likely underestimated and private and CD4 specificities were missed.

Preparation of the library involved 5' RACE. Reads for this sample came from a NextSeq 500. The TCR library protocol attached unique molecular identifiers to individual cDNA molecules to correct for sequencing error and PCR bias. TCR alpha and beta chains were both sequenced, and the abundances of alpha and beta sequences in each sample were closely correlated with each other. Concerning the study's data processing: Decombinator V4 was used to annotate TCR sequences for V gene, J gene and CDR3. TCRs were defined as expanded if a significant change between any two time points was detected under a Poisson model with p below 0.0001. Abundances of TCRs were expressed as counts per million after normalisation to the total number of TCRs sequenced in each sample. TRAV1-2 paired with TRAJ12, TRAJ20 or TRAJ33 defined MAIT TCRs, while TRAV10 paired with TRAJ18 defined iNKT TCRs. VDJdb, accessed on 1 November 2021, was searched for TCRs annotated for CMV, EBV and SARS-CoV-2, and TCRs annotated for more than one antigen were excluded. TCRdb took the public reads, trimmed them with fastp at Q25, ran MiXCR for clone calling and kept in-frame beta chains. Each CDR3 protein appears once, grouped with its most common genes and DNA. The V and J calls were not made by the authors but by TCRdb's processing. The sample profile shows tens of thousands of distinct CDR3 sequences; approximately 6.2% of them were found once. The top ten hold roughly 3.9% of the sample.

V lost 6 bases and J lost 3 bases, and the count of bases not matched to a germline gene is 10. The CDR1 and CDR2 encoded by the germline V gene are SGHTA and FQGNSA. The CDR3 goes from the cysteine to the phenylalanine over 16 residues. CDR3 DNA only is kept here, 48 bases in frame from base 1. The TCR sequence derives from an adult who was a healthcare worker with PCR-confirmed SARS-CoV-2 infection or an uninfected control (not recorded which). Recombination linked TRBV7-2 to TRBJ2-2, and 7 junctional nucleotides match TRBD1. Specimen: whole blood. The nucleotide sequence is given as TGTGCCAGCAGTCCCCTAGTTGGGACAGACACCGGGGAGCTGTTTTTT. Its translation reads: CASSPLVGTDTGELFF.